This TCR beta chain stems from a study of T-cell memory formation after mild COVID-19. Study background: The TCR clusters were mostly specific to one donor.

TCRdb recomputed calls from the 5' RACE reads with MiXCR, one row per CDR3 protein. The profile covers approximately 560,000 distinct CDR3 sequences, with 17% appearing a single time and about 8.1% taken by the ten largest. General study points: Clones that contracted clustered mainly in CM and EM if CD4+ and in EMRA if CD8+. Certain responding clones were present in pre-infection memory, suggesting participation of cross-reactive memory.

With regard to this clonotype: Its antigen is still unknown.

CDR1 is SGHNT and CDR2 is YYREEE in the germline V gene (reference sequence). CDR3 size: 13 residues. The V end lost 4 bases, the J end lost 7 bases, and 9 bases lay between the germline ends. The sequence was obtained from an adult woman who had mild COVID-19 (a few samples of this study predate the infection). Cell type and time point are not known. What was sequenced was PBMCs or a T cell subset sorted from them (not recorded which). This chain links TRBV5-4 with TRBJ1-6; D is possibly TRBD1 (5 bases). The CDR3 sequence: CASSKDKNSPLHF. CDR3 sequence (DNA): TGTGCCAGCAGCAAGGACAAGAATTCACCCCTCCACTTT. Drawing the rest from reference TRBV5-4 and TRBJ1-6, the complete variable domain is ETGVTQSPTHLIKTRGQQVTLRCSSQSGHNTVSWYQQALGQGPQFIFQYYREEENGRGNFPPRFSGLQFPNYSSELNVNALELDDSALYLCASSKDKNSPLHFGNGTRLTVT.